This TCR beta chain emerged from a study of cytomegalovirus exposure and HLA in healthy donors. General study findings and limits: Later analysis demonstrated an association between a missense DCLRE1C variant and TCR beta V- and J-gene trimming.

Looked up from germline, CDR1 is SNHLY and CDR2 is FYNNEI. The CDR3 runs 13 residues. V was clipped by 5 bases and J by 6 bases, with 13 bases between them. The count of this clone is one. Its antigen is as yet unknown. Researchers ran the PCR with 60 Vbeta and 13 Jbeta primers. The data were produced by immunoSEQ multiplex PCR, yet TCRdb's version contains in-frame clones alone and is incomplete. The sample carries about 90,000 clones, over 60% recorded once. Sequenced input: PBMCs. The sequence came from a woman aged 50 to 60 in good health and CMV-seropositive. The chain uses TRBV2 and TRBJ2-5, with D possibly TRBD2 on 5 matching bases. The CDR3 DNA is TGTGCCAGCAGTACGGACGGGGAAAAGACCCAGTACTTC. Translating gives CASSTDGEKTQYF.